The rows below give T cell receptor beta chains drawn from one sample of a study of blood T cells in healthy people across ages. Using its own MiXCR run on the 5' RACE reads, TCRdb lists one record per CDR3 protein. The sample carries fewer than 2 million distinct CDR3 sequences, around 40% recorded once. Sequencing was performed on blood. These receptors came from a human donor in good health. The CDR3 runs from the conserved cysteine through the conserved F or W. A D gene is named only where the DNA matches it firmly. Not every row has a clone size; where given, it reads once, few, many or a size class.

j_call v_call clone_size d_call cdr3_nt cdr3_aa
TRBJ2-3 TRBV7-2 NA NA TGTGCCAGCAGTTACAATACAGATACGCGGTATTTT CASSYNTDTRYF
TRBJ2-5 TRBV7-9 NA TRBD2 TGTGCCAGCAGCTTATCTAGCGGTAGCGGGGGCCTCCAGTACTTC CASSLSSGSGGLQYF
TRBJ2-7 TRBV2 NA TRBD1 TGTGCCAGCACAGGACAGGGGGCGACGTACGAGCAGTACTTC CASTGQGATYEQYF
TRBJ2-7 TRBV28 NA NA TGTGCCAGCAGTACCGGGGACGGGACCTACGAGCAGTACTTC CASSTGDGTYEQYF
TRBJ2-2 TRBV4-3 NA NA TGCGCCAGCAGCCAAGTGGTAGGGAACACCGGGGAGCTGTTTTTT CASSQVVGNTGELFF
TRBJ1-2 TRBV4-3 few NA TGCGCCAGCAGCCACTCACAGGGTAAAGGCTACACCTTC CASSHSQGKGYTF
TRBJ1-5 TRBV12-3/TRBV12-4 few TRBD1 TGTGCCAGCAGTCGAAGGGACAGGAAAAATCAGCCCCAGCATTTT CASSRRDRKNQPQHF
TRBJ2-7 TRBV7-2 few NA TGTGCCAGCAGCACCGCTTCAGCGGGTAAGGCCTACGAGCAGTACTTC CASSTASAGKAYEQYF
TRBJ2-3 TRBV9 NA NA TGTGCCAGCAGCTCACGGTCGGACCCCATGGCAGATACGCAGTATTTT CASSSRSDPMADTQYF
TRBJ1-5 TRBV19 NA NA TGTGCCAGTAGTATTACAGGGCTGCAATCAGCCCAGCATTTT CASSITGLQSAQHF
TRBJ2-3 TRBV7-2 NA NA TGTGCCAGCAGGTGGGCGGGAAGCACAGATACGCAGTATTTT CASRWAGSTDTQYF
TRBJ2-4 TRBV7-3 NA TRBD1 TGTGCCAGCAGCTACGATTGGACAGGGAGTAGAAAGTACTTC CASSYDWTGSRKYF
TRBJ2-3 TRBV29-1 few NA TGCAGCGTCCCTGAGGGCAACACAGATACGCAGTATTTT CSVPEGNTDTQYF
TRBJ1-2 TRBV7-3 few NA TGTGCCATCATTACCGGGGCTAACTATGGCTACACCTTC CAIITGANYGYTF
TRBJ2-4 TRBV28 NA NA TGTGCCAGCAGTTTAACGTTGGGACGGGGGCTGGGGGAGCAGTACTTC CASSLTLGRGLGEQYF
TRBJ2-1 TRBV5-6 few TRBD1 TGTGCCAGCAGCCTTTGGGACAGGAGATACAATGAGCAGTTCTTC CASSLWDRRYNEQFF
TRBJ2-3 TRBV7-9 few TRBD2 TGTGCCAGCAGCTTCCAAGCGGGGGGGATGGATACGCAGTATTTT CASSFQAGGMDTQYF
TRBJ1-2 TRBV9 few NA TGTGCCAGCAGCGAGAGCACGGGACTAAGTTATGGCTACACCTTC CASSESTGLSYGYTF
TRBJ1-5 TRBV7-2 NA NA TGTGCCAGCAGCTTACCCGCAGACGGGCAGCCCCAGCATTTT CASSLPADGQPQHF
TRBJ2-5 TRBV6-5 many NA TGTGCCAGCACCCACTTAGAGACCCAGTACTTC CASTHLETQYF
TRBJ1-2 TRBV4-3 NA TRBD1 TGCGCCGGCAGCCCCTTGGGACAGGGTCGATATGGCTACACCTTC CAGSPLGQGRYGYTF
TRBJ1-2 TRBV29-1 NA NA TGCAGCGCGGGCCAGGAGGGAGGCTACACCTTC CSAGQEGGYTF
TRBJ2-3 TRBV6-5 NA NA TGTGCCAGCAGTTATGGGCTGGGCAGATCTAGCACAGATACGCAGTATTTT CASSYGLGRSSTDTQYF
TRBJ1-2 TRBV5-6 NA TRBD1 TGTGCCAGCAGCAGGACAGGGTTACGTGGCTACACCTTC CASSRTGLRGYTF
TRBJ2-1 TRBV19 NA TRBD2 TGTGCCAGTAGTATTTCGGTCGGGTTTTCGGGAGGCAATGAGCAGTTCTTC CASSISVGFSGGNEQFF
TRBJ2-7 TRBV6-2/TRBV6-3 NA NA TGTGCCAGCAGTTCGGTTCGGAAAGTCTCCTACGAGCAGTACTTC CASSSVRKVSYEQYF
TRBJ2-3 TRBV5-1 few TRBD2 TGCGCCAGCAGCTTGGATCCTAGCGGGGGGGTATTGGATACGCAGTATTTT CASSLDPSGGVLDTQYF
TRBJ1-2 TRBV20-1 NA NA TGCAGTGCTAGAGGGCAGGGGTTTGATGGCTACACCTTC CSARGQGFDGYTF
TRBJ2-3 TRBV11-2 NA NA TGTGCCAGCAGCCTTCCCTCGGGGTGGCGATACACAGATACGCAGTATTTT CASSLPSGWRYTDTQYF
TRBJ2-7 TRBV7-2 few NA TGTGCCAGCAGCCCCCTTTTAGGCAGAAGCTCCTACGAGCAGTACTTC CASSPLLGRSSYEQYF
TRBJ1-2 TRBV3-1 NA NA TGTGCCAGCAGCCAAGAAGGAATCGGGTACGGCTACACCTTC CASSQEGIGYGYTF
TRBJ1-2 TRBV4-3 NA NA TGCGCCAGCAGCCAAGCAACGCCCAACAATAACTATGGCTACACCTTC CASSQATPNNNYGYTF
TRBJ2-2 TRBV9 NA TRBD2 TGTGCCAGCAGCGTAGGAGCGGGGGTCGTCACCGAGGAGCTGTTTTTT CASSVGAGVVTEELFF
TRBJ2-7 TRBV7-3 many TRBD1 TGTGCCAGCAGCCCTCCAGGGGGAACCTACGAGCAGTACTTC CASSPPGGTYEQYF
TRBJ1-1 TRBV20-1 NA TRBD1 TGCAGTGCTCGGGGGACAGGGGACACTGAAGCTTTCTTT CSARGTGDTEAFF
TRBJ1-2 TRBV7-2 NA TRBD1 TGTGCCAGCAGCTTAGCGGACCCACAGGACAACAGGGGCACCTTC CASSLADPQDNRGTF
TRBJ1-1 TRBV29-1 NA TRBD1 TGCAGCGTTTGGCAGGGGGAATTGTGGACTGAAGCTTTCTTT CSVWQGELWTEAFF
TRBJ1-2 TRBV2 few TRBD1 TGTGCCAGCAGTGAAGCGGGGGACAGGGTGACTAACTATGGCTACACCTTC CASSEAGDRVTNYGYTF
TRBJ2-5 TRBV4-3 few TRBD2 TGCGCCAGCAGCCAAGCCCTGACTAGCGGGGGGGCCGGGGGAGAGACCCAGTACTTC CASSQALTSGGAGGETQYF
TRBJ2-1 TRBV6-6 many NA TGTGCCAGCAGCCATTCGAGTGAGCAGTTCTTC CASSHSSEQFF
TRBJ2-5 TRBV5-1 NA NA TGCGCCAGCAGCTTAGAGGGCTCGTTCCAAGAGACCCAGTACTTC CASSLEGSFQETQYF
TRBJ2-1 TRBV7-2 few TRBD1 TGTGCCAGCAGCTTAATGCGACAGGGGCCTGAGCAGTTCTTC CASSLMRQGPEQFF
TRBJ1-2 TRBV5-5 few NA TGTGCCAGCAGCTTGGACCGGGTCAACTACTATGGCTACACCTTC CASSLDRVNYYGYTF
TRBJ2-3 TRBV29-1 few NA TGCAGCGTTGAATCGAGGACAGAGGCTACAGATACGCAGTATTTT CSVESRTEATDTQYF
TRBJ2-3 TRBV5-1 NA TRBD1 TGCGCCAGCAGCTTCTCCGGGGGACAGGGGGCCTACGAGCAGTATTTT CASSFSGGQGAYEQYF
TRBJ2-7 TRBV20-1 NA NA TGCAGTGCTAGGGACCCCGGACTTAACTACGAGCAGTACTTC CSARDPGLNYEQYF
TRBJ2-3 TRBV15 NA NA TGTGCCACCAGCAGAGATGGGGTCCGGGAAGATACGCAGTATTTT CATSRDGVREDTQYF
TRBJ1-2 TRBV5-1 NA NA TGCGCCAGCAGCTTGCCCCCCTCCGTTAGCTACACCTTC CASSLPPSVSYTF
TRBJ1-4 TRBV7-9 NA NA TGTGCCAGCAGCTTGGTTAGAGTTAATGAAAAACTGTTTTTT CASSLVRVNEKLFF
TRBJ1-2 TRBV7-2 NA TRBD1 TGTGCCAGCAGCTTATTAGGACAGGGGGCAGGTGGCTACACCTTC CASSLLGQGAGGYTF
TRBJ2-7 TRBV5-8 few TRBD1 TGTGCCAGCAGCCGCCGGGACAGGGGTGGATACGAGCAGTACTTC CASSRRDRGGYEQYF
TRBJ2-3 TRBV12-3/TRBV12-4 few NA TGTGCCAGCAGTCGATACTCCACGGTAGATACGCAGTATTTT CASSRYSTVDTQYF
TRBJ2-3 TRBV11-2 NA TRBD1 TGTGCCAGCAGCTTAGATCTCGCGGCAGGGGGCCCAGATACGCAGTATTTT CASSLDLAAGGPDTQYF
TRBJ1-2 TRBV11-2 once NA TGTGCCAGCAGCTTAGCACAGGGACGCCCCTATGGCTACACCTTC CASSLAQGRPYGYTF
TRBJ1-2 TRBV7-9 once NA TGTGCCAGCAGCTTAGGGGGAGGCCTCAGTCGCGGGGGCTACACCTTC CASSLGGGLSRGGYTF
TRBJ2-1 TRBV19 few TRBD2 TGTGCCACGACTAGCGGGGTCTCCTACAATGAGCAGTTCTTC CATTSGVSYNEQFF
TRBJ2-1 TRBV12-3/TRBV12-4 NA TRBD1 TGTGCCAGCAGTCGGACAGGGTCCCCTGAGCAGTTCTTC CASSRTGSPEQFF